The present entry profiles one TCR beta chain with its context. Its target is not known. This specimen comes from a study of T cell repertoires in cytomegalovirus infection. General study points: Carriers of CMV plus the relevant HLA were identified by cumulative public TCR beta family frequency. HLA-C-restricted CMV-specific TCR beta clonotypes were dominant in the ex vivo response.

One entry per CDR3 protein results from TCRdb running MiXCR on the reads. Of roughly 730,000 distinct CDR3 sequences listed, around 31% are singletons. The sequencing used cultured PBMCs, collected from culture after CMV antigen stimulation. This TCR derives from a human donor in good health (CMV status not recorded). Some clones in this sample may be carry-over from other donors' samples.

The CDR3 here is CASSRRDSLPTDTQYF. The CDR3 DNA reads TGTGCCAGCAGTCGACGGGACTCCCTCCCCACAGATACGCAGTATTTT. The chain has TRBV12-3 or TRBV12-4 and TRBJ2-3; a possible D gene is TRBD2 (6 bases). V gave up 5 bases and J gave up 2 bases, with 17 bases separating them. The CDR3 has 16 amino acids.